This is a list of T cell receptor beta chains from one sample in a study of shared clonotypes between healthy human individuals. The table came from immunoSEQ multiplex PCR; TCRdb's copy has only in-frame clones and leaves some out. The sample contains 600,000 to 800,000 clones, around 77% of which appear only once. The specimen sequenced was memory CD4+ T cells sorted from blood. The receptors shown here come from a woman aged 25 to 39 in good health. The CDR3 runs from the conserved cysteine through the conserved F or W. D genes are given only for firm matches. Size is stated for part of the rows, as once, few or many counts, or as a class when the clone is expanded.

v_gene: TRBV2; d_gene: NA; abundance: NA; j_gene: TRBJ2-3; CDR3nt: TGTGCCAGCAGTGAGGCCTCGACTAGCACAGATACGCAGTATTTT; CDR3aa: CASSEASTSTDTQYF
v_gene: TRBV4-1; d_gene: NA; abundance: NA; j_gene: TRBJ2-1; CDR3nt: TGCGCCAGCAGCCAAGACCTGATTCAGACAGCATACAATGAGCAGTTCTTC; CDR3aa: CASSQDLIQTAYNEQFF
v_gene: TRBV5-4; d_gene: NA; abundance: NA; j_gene: TRBJ1-1; CDR3nt: TGTGCCAGCAGCGACCCATCCACAGGGAACACTGAAGCTTTCTTT; CDR3aa: CASSDPSTGNTEAFF
v_gene: TRBV18; d_gene: NA; abundance: once; j_gene: TRBJ2-2; CDR3nt: TGTGCCAGCTCACCATCGAGACAGCCCGGGGAGCTGTTTTTT; CDR3aa: CASSPSRQPGELFF
v_gene: TRBV7-6; d_gene: TRBD1; abundance: NA; j_gene: TRBJ2-7; CDR3nt: TGTGCCAGCAGCGCAAGACAGGGAACCTCCTACGAGCAGTACTTC; CDR3aa: CASSARQGTSYEQYF
v_gene: TRBV4-2; d_gene: TRBD1; abundance: NA; j_gene: TRBJ1-4; CDR3nt: TGTGCCAGCAGCCAAACCAGGTGGCAGGGGGTTACAACTAATGAAAAACTGTTTTTT; CDR3aa: CASSQTRWQGVTTNEKLFF
v_gene: TRBV28; d_gene: NA; abundance: NA; j_gene: TRBJ2-7; CDR3nt: TGTGCCAGCAGTGTCGCGGGTGGAGGGAACTTTAAAAAGCAGTACTTC; CDR3aa: CASSVAGGGNFKKQYF
v_gene: TRBV4-1; d_gene: NA; abundance: NA; j_gene: TRBJ2-7; CDR3nt: TGCGCCAGCAGCCAAGATGGGGCGACAGGATCCTCCTACGAGCAGTACTTC; CDR3aa: CASSQDGATGSSYEQYF
v_gene: TRBV14; d_gene: NA; abundance: NA; j_gene: TRBJ1-4; CDR3nt: TGTGCCAGCAGCCAGAGAGAAAAACTGTTTTTT; CDR3aa: CASSQREKLFF
v_gene: TRBV27; d_gene: TRBD1; abundance: NA; j_gene: TRBJ1-1; CDR3nt: TGTGCCAGCAGTCCCGGGACAGGGACTGAAGCTTTCTTT; CDR3aa: CASSPGTGTEAFF
v_gene: TRBV27; d_gene: TRBD2; abundance: few; j_gene: TRBJ2-7; CDR3nt: TGTGCCAGCAGTTTAAGCGGGAGGGCCTCCAACGAGCAGTACTTC; CDR3aa: CASSLSGRASNEQYF
v_gene: TRBV5-1; d_gene: NA; abundance: NA; j_gene: TRBJ1-4; CDR3nt: TGCGCCAGCAGCATGGGGGTTTTAGCTAATGAAAAACTGTTTTTT; CDR3aa: CASSMGVLANEKLFF
v_gene: TRBV30; d_gene: NA; abundance: once; j_gene: TRBJ2-7; CDR3nt: TGTGCCTGGACCGGGGGATTCTACGAGCAGTACTTC; CDR3aa: CAWTGGFYEQYF
v_gene: TRBV6-6; d_gene: NA; abundance: NA; j_gene: TRBJ1-5; CDR3nt: TGTGCCAGCAGTGCAAACGGGGGCTACGGCAATCAGCCCCAGCATTTT; CDR3aa: CASSANGGYGNQPQHF
v_gene: TRBV11-2; d_gene: TRBD2; abundance: NA; j_gene: TRBJ2-7; CDR3nt: TGTGCCAGCAGCTTATCAGGTTCGACTAGCGGGAGTGTCTACGAGCAGTACTTC; CDR3aa: CASSLSGSTSGSVYEQYF
v_gene: TRBV6-4; d_gene: TRBD1; abundance: NA; j_gene: TRBJ2-1; CDR3nt: TGTGCCAGCAGCCTACACCAGTCAGGGGGTAATGAGCAGTTCTTC; CDR3aa: CASSLHQSGGNEQFF
v_gene: TRBV19; d_gene: NA; abundance: few; j_gene: TRBJ2-7; CDR3nt: TGTGCCAGTAGTATTAAGAAGAACTACGAGCAGTACTTC; CDR3aa: CASSIKKNYEQYF
v_gene: TRBV9; d_gene: NA; abundance: many; j_gene: TRBJ1-2; CDR3nt: TGTGCCAGCAGCGAACTAGGGAGCGGCTACACCTTC; CDR3aa: CASSELGSGYTF
v_gene: TRBV10-2; d_gene: TRBD2; abundance: NA; j_gene: TRBJ2-3; CDR3nt: TGCGCCAGCAGGCTAGCGGGGGCTAGCACAGATACGCAGTATTTT; CDR3aa: CASRLAGASTDTQYF
v_gene: TRBV27; d_gene: TRBD2; abundance: NA; j_gene: TRBJ2-5; CDR3nt: TGTGCCAGCAGTCCCGGACTAGCGGGAAGACAAGAGACCCAGTACTTC; CDR3aa: CASSPGLAGRQETQYF
v_gene: TRBV21-1; d_gene: NA; abundance: NA; j_gene: TRBJ1-1; CDR3nt: TGTGCCAGCAGCTTCCCGGGGGGGAACACTGAAGCTTTCTTT; CDR3aa: CASSFPGGNTEAFF
v_gene: TRBV6-5; d_gene: TRBD2; abundance: once; j_gene: TRBJ2-7; CDR3nt: TGTGCCAGCACCGAATCTAGCGGGAGGGCCGTGGAGCAGTACTTC; CDR3aa: CASTESSGRAVEQYF
v_gene: TRBV18; d_gene: NA; abundance: few; j_gene: TRBJ2-1; CDR3nt: TGTGCCAGCTCAGGGGATACCTACAATGAGCAGTTCTTC; CDR3aa: CASSGDTYNEQFF
v_gene: TRBV30; d_gene: NA; abundance: few; j_gene: TRBJ1-2; CDR3nt: TGTGCCTGGAGTTTTCAGGGGAGCGGCGGCTACACCTTC; CDR3aa: CAWSFQGSGGYTF
v_gene: TRBV2; d_gene: NA; abundance: few; j_gene: TRBJ1-2; CDR3nt: TGTGCCAGCAGCTCCCAAATGGGGCTCATGTTTTACACCTTC; CDR3aa: CASSSQMGLMFYTF
v_gene: TRBV5-5; d_gene: NA; abundance: NA; j_gene: TRBJ2-6; CDR3nt: TGTGCCAGCAGCTTGCGGGTAGTGACAATTAGTTCTGGGGCCAACGTCCTGACTTTC; CDR3aa: CASSLRVVTISSGANVLTF
v_gene: TRBV7-8; d_gene: NA; abundance: NA; j_gene: TRBJ1-1; CDR3nt: TGTGCCAGCAGCTCAGTGAGCAACACTGAAGCTTTCTTT; CDR3aa: CASSSVSNTEAFF
v_gene: TRBV5-1; d_gene: TRBD1; abundance: NA; j_gene: TRBJ1-4; CDR3nt: TGCGCCAGCAGCTTACAATGGACAGGGCTGGCTAATGAAAAACTGTTTTTT; CDR3aa: CASSLQWTGLANEKLFF
v_gene: TRBV5-1; d_gene: NA; abundance: NA; j_gene: TRBJ2-1; CDR3nt: TGCGCCAGCAGCCCGCTAGGTCTGGCGGGTGAGCAGTTCTTC; CDR3aa: CASSPLGLAGEQFF
v_gene: TRBV5-1; d_gene: NA; abundance: once; j_gene: TRBJ2-5; CDR3nt: TGCGCCAGTCACAACTTCGGGGAGACCCAGTACTTC; CDR3aa: CASHNFGETQYF
v_gene: TRBV5-6; d_gene: TRBD1; abundance: NA; j_gene: TRBJ1-5; CDR3nt: TGTGCCAGCAGCACCGGGACAGGGATAAATCAGCCCCAGCATTTT; CDR3aa: CASSTGTGINQPQHF
v_gene: TRBV18; d_gene: NA; abundance: NA; j_gene: TRBJ1-1; CDR3nt: TGTGCCAGCTCACCGGACGGAGTCATGAACACTGAAGCTTTCTTT; CDR3aa: CASSPDGVMNTEAFF
v_gene: TRBV10-3; d_gene: NA; abundance: NA; j_gene: TRBJ1-2; CDR3nt: TGTGCCATCCAGGCCGGAGAAGCTAACTATGGCTACACCTTC; CDR3aa: CAIQAGEANYGYTF
v_gene: TRBV27; d_gene: TRBD1; abundance: many; j_gene: TRBJ2-1; CDR3nt: TGTGCCAGCAGTTTATCGCCGACAGGGGGTTACAATGAGCAGTTCTTC; CDR3aa: CASSLSPTGGYNEQFF
v_gene: TRBV19; d_gene: NA; abundance: NA; j_gene: TRBJ2-2; CDR3nt: TGTGCCAGTAGTATAGCGGGAAACACCGGGGAGCTGTTTTTT; CDR3aa: CASSIAGNTGELFF
v_gene: TRBV11-2; d_gene: TRBD2; abundance: NA; j_gene: TRBJ2-5; CDR3nt: TGTGCCAGCAGCTTATTTACTAGCGGGGAGACCCAGTACTTC; CDR3aa: CASSLFTSGETQYF
v_gene: TRBV11-2; d_gene: NA; abundance: NA; j_gene: TRBJ2-7; CDR3nt: TGTGCCAGCAGCTCCGGGACCGGGTACTACGAGCAGTACTTC; CDR3aa: CASSSGTGYYEQYF
v_gene: TRBV5-1; d_gene: TRBD2; abundance: NA; j_gene: TRBJ2-7; CDR3nt: TGCGCCAGCACCCTAGGAGCGGGAGGTATCTACGAGCAGTACTTC; CDR3aa: CASTLGAGGIYEQYF
v_gene: TRBV19; d_gene: NA; abundance: once; j_gene: TRBJ2-4; CDR3nt: TGTGCCAGTAGTAACGAGGGCTCTGGCATTCAGTACTTC; CDR3aa: CASSNEGSGIQYF
v_gene: TRBV19; d_gene: NA; abundance: NA; j_gene: TRBJ2-7; CDR3nt: TGTGCCACTTCCTACGGGGCTAGCGCCTCCTACGAGCAGTACTTC; CDR3aa: CATSYGASASYEQYF
v_gene: TRBV5-1; d_gene: NA; abundance: NA; j_gene: TRBJ1-2; CDR3nt: TGCGCCAGCAGCTTGGTGTTTGTGGGAACTAAGAATGGCTACACCTTC; CDR3aa: CASSLVFVGTKNGYTF
v_gene: TRBV28; d_gene: TRBD1; abundance: NA; j_gene: TRBJ2-7; CDR3nt: TGTGCCAGCAGTTTAGGGACAGGGGGGATCTACGAGCAGTACTTC; CDR3aa: CASSLGTGGIYEQYF
v_gene: TRBV9; d_gene: TRBD2; abundance: NA; j_gene: TRBJ2-1; CDR3nt: TGTGCCAGCAGCGTGGGGACTAGTCGCAATGAGCAGTTCTTC; CDR3aa: CASSVGTSRNEQFF
v_gene: TRBV18; d_gene: TRBD2; abundance: NA; j_gene: TRBJ2-7; CDR3nt: TGTGCCAGCTCAGAATCCGGGACTAGCGGGACGGGGGAGTACTTC; CDR3aa: CASSESGTSGTGEYF
v_gene: TRBV11-2; d_gene: NA; abundance: once; j_gene: TRBJ2-5; CDR3nt: TGTGCCAGCAGCTTAGCTGCCGGGACTTGGCAAGAGACCCAGTACTTC; CDR3aa: CASSLAAGTWQETQYF
v_gene: TRBV4-2; d_gene: NA; abundance: NA; j_gene: TRBJ2-3; CDR3nt: TGTGCCAGCAGCCAAGTAGATGTCGACCTAGAGGGGCGCACAGATACGCAGTATTTT; CDR3aa: CASSQVDVDLEGRTDTQYF
v_gene: TRBV6-4; d_gene: NA; abundance: NA; j_gene: TRBJ1-4; CDR3nt: TGTGCCAGCAATCTAGTTGCAACTAATGAAAAACTGTTTTTT; CDR3aa: CASNLVATNEKLFF
v_gene: TRBV28; d_gene: NA; abundance: NA; j_gene: TRBJ1-1; CDR3nt: TGTGCCATCTTAATTGATACTGAAGCTTTCTTT; CDR3aa: CAILIDTEAFF
v_gene: TRBV5-1; d_gene: TRBD1; abundance: NA; j_gene: TRBJ1-4; CDR3nt: TGCGCCAGCAGCTTAAACCCCCCAGGGGGGATAGAAAAACTGTTTTTT; CDR3aa: CASSLNPPGGIEKLFF
v_gene: TRBV28; d_gene: NA; abundance: NA; j_gene: TRBJ2-7; CDR3nt: TGTGCCAGCAGCCCTAGCTTCCACTCAGTGCAGTACTTC; CDR3aa: CASSPSFHSVQYF